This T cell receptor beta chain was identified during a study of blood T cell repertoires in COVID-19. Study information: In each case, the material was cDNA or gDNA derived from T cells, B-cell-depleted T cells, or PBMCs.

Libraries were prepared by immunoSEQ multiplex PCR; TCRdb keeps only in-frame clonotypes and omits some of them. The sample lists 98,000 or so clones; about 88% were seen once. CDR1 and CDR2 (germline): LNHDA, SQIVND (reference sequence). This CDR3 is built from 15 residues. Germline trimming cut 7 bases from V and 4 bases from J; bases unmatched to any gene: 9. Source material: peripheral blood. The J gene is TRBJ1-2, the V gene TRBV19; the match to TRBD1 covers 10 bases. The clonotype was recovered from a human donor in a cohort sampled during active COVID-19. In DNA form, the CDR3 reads TGTGCCAGTATCGAAAGACAGGGGGCTATCTATGGCTACACCTTC. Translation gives CASIERQGAIYGYTF.